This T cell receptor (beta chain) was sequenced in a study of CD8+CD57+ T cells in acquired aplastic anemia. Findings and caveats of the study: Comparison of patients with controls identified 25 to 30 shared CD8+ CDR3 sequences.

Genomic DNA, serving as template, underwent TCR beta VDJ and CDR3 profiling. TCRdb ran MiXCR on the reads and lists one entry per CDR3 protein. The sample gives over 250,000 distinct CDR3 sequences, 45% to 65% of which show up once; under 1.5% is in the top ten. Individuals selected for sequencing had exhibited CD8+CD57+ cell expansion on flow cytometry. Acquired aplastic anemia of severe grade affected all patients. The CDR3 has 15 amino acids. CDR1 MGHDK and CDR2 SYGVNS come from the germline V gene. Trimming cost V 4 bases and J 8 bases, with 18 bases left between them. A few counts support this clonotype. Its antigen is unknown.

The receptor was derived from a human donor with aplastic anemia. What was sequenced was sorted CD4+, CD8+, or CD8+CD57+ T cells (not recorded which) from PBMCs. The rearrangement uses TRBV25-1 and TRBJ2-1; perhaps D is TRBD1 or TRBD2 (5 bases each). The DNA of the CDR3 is TGTGCCAGCAGTGCATCCGGGACGCCTGGAGATGAGCAGTTCTTC. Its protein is CASSASGTPGDEQFF.